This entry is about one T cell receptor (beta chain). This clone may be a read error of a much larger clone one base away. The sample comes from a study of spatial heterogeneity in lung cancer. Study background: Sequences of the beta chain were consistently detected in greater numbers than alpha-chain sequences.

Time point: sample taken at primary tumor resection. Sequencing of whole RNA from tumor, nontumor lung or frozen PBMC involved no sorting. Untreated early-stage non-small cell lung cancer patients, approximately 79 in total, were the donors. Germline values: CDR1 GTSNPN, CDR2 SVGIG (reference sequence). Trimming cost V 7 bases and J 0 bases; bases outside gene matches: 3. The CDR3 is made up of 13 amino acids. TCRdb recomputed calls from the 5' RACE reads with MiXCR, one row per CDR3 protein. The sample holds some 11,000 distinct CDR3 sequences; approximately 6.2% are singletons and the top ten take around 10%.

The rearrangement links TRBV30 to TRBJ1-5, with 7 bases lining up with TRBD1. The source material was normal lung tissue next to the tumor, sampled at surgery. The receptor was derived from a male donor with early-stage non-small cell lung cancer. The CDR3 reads CAYGTDSNQPQHF. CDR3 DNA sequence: TGTGCCTACGGGACAGATAGCAATCAGCCCCAGCATTTT.